This T cell receptor beta chain came from a study of metastatic and nonmetastatic thyroid tumors. This CDR3 is built from 16 residues. The V gene's germline CDR1 is MGHRA and CDR2 YSYEKL. V dropped 4 bases and J dropped 7; count of bases not matched to a gene: 5. With MiXCR, TCRdb reprocessed the PCR reads. The data hold 11,000 to 15,000 clones, with roughly 25% observed a single time. Thyroid surgery had not been preceded by any treatment in any patient. This clone came up many times. The rearrangement uses TRBV4-1 and TRBJ2-1; TRBD2 aligns across 15 bases. What was sequenced was tumor tissue. The sequence was obtained from a female donor with papillary thyroid cancer or a benign thyroid nodule (not recorded which). Some clones in this sample may be carry-over from other donors' samples. Here the CDR3 DNA reads TGCGCCAGCAGCCGGTCGGGACTAGCGGGGGGTAATGAGCAGTTCTTC. It is translated as CASSRSGLAGGNEQFF.